Presented here are 10 T cell receptor beta chains from one specimen sequenced in a study of tumor-infiltrating lymphocytes in primary liver carcinoma. Blood RNA was derived from unsorted whole blood, and germline DNA was extracted too. A constant-region primer primed TCR beta cDNA synthesis from 500 ng of total RNA. Library construction for TCR beta comprised three nested multiplex PCR rounds performed with slightly modified ARM-PCR. It was with TRBV1-TRBV30 forward primers and a C-beta reverse primer that the first two PCR rounds were run, at around 9 cycles each. TCRdb re-called the multiplex PCR reads with MiXCR, one entry per CDR3 protein. The sample lists 300,000 to 400,000 distinct CDR3 sequences; over 55% were seen once. Source material: peripheral blood. These receptor sequences come from a man aged 40-49 years with primary liver carcinoma and hepatitis B virus infection.

Remarks on this clonotype: As the CDR3 is not closed by the conserved phenylalanine or tryptophan, this likely results from a read error. The gene calls are TRBV5-1 and TRBJ1-1, with D unclear. This CDR3 has 15 amino acids. From germline, CDR1 is SGHRS and CDR2 YFSETQ. V was trimmed by 2 bases and J by 0 bases, leaving 11 bases between them. The CDR3 DNA follows: TGCGCCAGCAGCTTAGGAGACAACATGAACACTGAAGCTTTCTTA. As protein: CASSLGDNMNTEAFL.

This clonotype was counted at least ten times. The chain has TRBV4-3 and TRBJ2-1, with D possibly TRBD1 on 5 matching bases. Trimming cost V 1 base and J 6 bases, with 16 bases left between them. Per germline, CDR1 LGHNA and CDR2 YSLEER. This CDR3 contains 16 residues. The DNA for the CDR3 is TGCGCCAGCAGCCAAGTCCCCCAGGGTCGGACCAATGAGCAGTTCTTC. Translation: CASSQVPQGRTNEQFF.

A few counts support this clonotype. This could be a read error, since a much larger clone is one nucleotide away. The V gene is TRBV6-6, the J gene TRBJ1-6, with 10 bases identical to TRBD1. This CDR3 has 16 residues. The germline gives CDR1 MNHNY, CDR2 SVGAGI (reference sequence). CDR3 amino acids: CANSRARQGANSPLHF. In DNA form, the CDR3 reads TGTGCCAACAGTCGGGCCCGACAGGGGGCGAATTCACCCCTCCACTTT.

Concerning this clonotype: One end of the junction does not line up with germline, which may come from a read error. The chain links TRBV11-1 to TRBJ2-7; 9 nucleotides align to TRBD1. Germline CDR1 and CDR2: SGHAT and FQDESV (reference sequence). CDR3 length equals 14 residues. The DNA for the CDR3 is TGTGCCAGCACCGACATCGGGACAGGGTACGAGCGGTACTTC. Its protein product is CASTDIGTGYERYF.

A word on this clonotype: A read error may be the cause here, since a much bigger clone is one base away. The genes are TRBV29-1 and TRBJ2-2, with TRBD1 as a possible D gene (6 bases). Looked up from germline, CDR1 is SQVTM and CDR2 is ANQGSEA. The length of the CDR3 is 12 residues. The DNA for the CDR3 is TGCAGCGTTCACGGGGACACCAGGGAGCTGTTTTTT. Protein: CSVHGDTRELFF.

This clonotype was recorded once. A read error is possible here, since a much larger clone lies one base away. It is likely a read error, because the conserved phenylalanine at the end of the CDR3 is missing. The chain couples TRBV6-2 or TRBV6-3 to TRBJ2-1, with 14 bases aligning to TRBD2. CDR3 size: 17 residues. With 6 bases clipped from V and 8 bases from J, the junction kept 12 bases outside the gene matches. The germline gives CDR1 MNHEY, CDR2 SVGEGT. The CDR3 protein is CASSRLSGTSGRHEQFS. The CDR3 nucleotides are TGTGCCAGCAGCCGCCTCTCCGGGACTAGCGGGAGACATGAGCAGTTCTCC.

To note about this clonotype: A much larger clone lies one base from this, so it may be a read error. The V and J genes are TRBV29-1 and TRBJ2-3, with unresolved D. The CDR3 is made up of 12 amino acids. Germline-derived CDR1 and CDR2 are SQVTM and ANQGSEA. CDR3 amino acids: CSVVGDTNTQYF. DNA of the CDR3: TGCAGCGTTGTTGGCGACACAAATACGCAGTATTTT.

With respect to this clonotype: A clone one base away is much larger, so this may be a read error. The rearrangement links TRBV29-1 to TRBJ1-1; 9 bases agree with TRBD1. This CDR3 is built from 13 residues. Germline values: CDR1 SQVTM, CDR2 ANQGSEA. CDR3 residues: CRAWTGENTEAFF. CDR3 nucleotides: TGCAGGGCTTGGACAGGGGAGAACACTGAAGCTTTCTTT.

For this clonotype: Just one base apart from a much larger clone, this may be a read error. The CDR3 bases are TGCAGCGTGGCCCCGGACGGTGGAAGCACCATATATTTT. Translated, it gives CSVAPDGGSTIYF. The chain combines TRBV29-1 with TRBJ1-3; D gene ambiguous. CDR1 and CDR2 (germline): SQVTM, ANQGSEA. This CDR3 contains 13 residues.

Note on this clonotype: A much larger clonotype is one base distant, so this may be a read error. The chain combines TRBV4-2 with TRBJ2-7; 10 nucleotides align to TRBD2. With 5 bases clipped from V and 4 bases from J, the junction kept 20 bases outside the gene matches. The CDR3 runs to 19 residues. Germline loops: CDR1 LGHNA, CDR2 YNFKEQ. Here the CDR3 reads CASSVGASGGPSLKYEQYF. The CDR3 DNA sequence: TGTGCCAGCAGCGTAGGGGCTAGCGGGGGCCCTTCGCTCAAATACGAGCAGTACTTC.